This T cell receptor (beta chain) is drawn from a study of human T cells and chemical hapten exposure. About the research overall: Sensitization used 2% DPC on around 2 cm by around 2 cm upper inner arm skin. General observations from the study: Donor immune responses may differ from healthy people's, since all donors had alopecia.

This clonotype has only a few counts. What it recognizes is unknown. Stated time point: patch test 1, 2 weeks after DPC sensitization. As to treatment: therapeutic diphenylcyclopropenone sensitization with weekly scalp DPC. Drawing of blood took place ahead of applying each patch test. The CDR3 is 14 residues long. The V end lost 6 bases, the J end lost 2 bases, and 14 bases lay between the germline ends. Germline assignment: CDR1 SNHLY and CDR2 FYNNEI. MiXCR, run by TCRdb on the RACE reads, gives a single entry per CDR3 protein. The sample yields 150,000 or so distinct CDR3 sequences, roughly 14% seen once.

The receptor was derived from a woman aged 25 to 45 with alopecia areata. Some clones in this sample may be carry-over from other donors' samples. The rearrangement links TRBV2 to TRBJ2-7, with a possible D match to TRBD1 (6 bases). Sequenced material: whole blood, taken in connection with sensitization to the hapten diphenylcyclopropenone (DPC). The CDR3 DNA reads as TGTGCCAGCAGGACCGGGACACAGACCTACGAGCAGTACTTC. Residues: CASRTGTQTYEQYF.